This T cell receptor (beta chain) was recorded in a study of blood T cell repertoires in COVID-19. Germline CDR1 DFQATT, CDR2 SNEGSKA (reference sequence). Trimming cost V 3 bases and J 7 bases; bases outside gene matches: 10. The CDR3 sequence is 15 residues long. The protocol was immunoSEQ multiplex PCR, while the TCRdb copy is restricted to in-frame clones and leaves out a portion. The sample lists about 270,000 clones; 70% to 90% were seen once. Sequencing was done on a sample of PBMCs or T cells enriched from blood (not recorded which). V usage is TRBV20-1 and J usage is TRBJ2-5; TRBD2 aligns across 11 bases. This sequence originates from a woman between 25 and 40 years old with acute COVID-19. The CDR3 loop is CSASETSGGGGTQYF. CDR3 nucleotide sequence: TGCAGTGCTAGTGAAACTAGCGGGGGCGGGGGGACCCAGTACTTC.